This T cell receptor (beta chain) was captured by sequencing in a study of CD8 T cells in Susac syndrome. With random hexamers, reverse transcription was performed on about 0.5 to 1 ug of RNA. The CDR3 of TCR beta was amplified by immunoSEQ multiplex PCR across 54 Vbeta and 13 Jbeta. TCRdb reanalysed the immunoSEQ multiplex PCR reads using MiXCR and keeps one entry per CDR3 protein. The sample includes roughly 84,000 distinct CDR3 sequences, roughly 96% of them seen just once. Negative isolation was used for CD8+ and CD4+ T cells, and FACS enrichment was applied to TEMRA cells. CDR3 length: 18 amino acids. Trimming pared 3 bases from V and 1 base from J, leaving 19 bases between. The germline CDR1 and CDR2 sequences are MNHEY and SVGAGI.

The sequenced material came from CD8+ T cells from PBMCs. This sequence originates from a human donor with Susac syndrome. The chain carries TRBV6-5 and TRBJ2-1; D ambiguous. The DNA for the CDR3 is TGTGCCAGCAGTTATGTCCGATGGCAGATGAAGTCCTACAATGAGCAGTTCTTC. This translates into CASSYVRWQMKSYNEQFF.